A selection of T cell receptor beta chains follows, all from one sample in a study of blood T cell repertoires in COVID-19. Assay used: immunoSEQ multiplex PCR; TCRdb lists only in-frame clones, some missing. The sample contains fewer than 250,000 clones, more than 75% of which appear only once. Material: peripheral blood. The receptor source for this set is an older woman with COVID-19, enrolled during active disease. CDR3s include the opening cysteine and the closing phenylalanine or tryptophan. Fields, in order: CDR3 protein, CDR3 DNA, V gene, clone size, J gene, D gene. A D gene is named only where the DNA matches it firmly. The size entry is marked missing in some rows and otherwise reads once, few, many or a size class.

CDR3aa: CASSQRQGKETQYF
CDR3nt: TGTGCCAGCAGCCAAAGACAGGGGAAAGAGACCCAGTACTTC
v_gene: TRBV7-9
abundance: .
j_gene: TRBJ2-5
d_gene: TRBD1

CDR3aa: CASSIAGRAARLNTEAFF
CDR3nt: TGTGCCAGTAGTATAGCTGGCAGGGCTGCCCGATTGAACACTGAAGCTTTCTTT
v_gene: TRBV19
abundance: .
j_gene: TRBJ1-1
d_gene: .

CDR3aa: CASSTRLAVNEQFF
CDR3nt: TGTGCCAGCAGCACTCGACTAGCAGTCAATGAGCAGTTCTTC
v_gene: TRBV9
abundance: .
j_gene: TRBJ2-1
d_gene: TRBD2

CDR3aa: CASSGTGENRYTF
CDR3nt: TGTGCCAGCAGCGGGACAGGGGAGAATCGCTACACCTTC
v_gene: TRBV9
abundance: once
j_gene: TRBJ1-2
d_gene: TRBD1

CDR3aa: CASSPGLAGGKQFF
CDR3nt: TGTGCCAGCAGCCCCGGACTAGCGGGGGGCAAGCAGTTCTTC
v_gene: TRBV3-1/TRBV3-2
abundance: .
j_gene: TRBJ2-1
d_gene: TRBD2

CDR3aa: CASSPLAGTRRPGELFF
CDR3nt: TGCGCCAGCAGCCCCCTCGCCGGGACTAGGCGGCCCGGGGAGCTGTTTTTT
v_gene: TRBV5-1
abundance: .
j_gene: TRBJ2-2
d_gene: TRBD2

CDR3aa: CASSLWTRNQPQHF
CDR3nt: TGTGCCAGCAGCTTGTGGACTCGTAATCAGCCCCAGCATTTT
v_gene: TRBV5-6
abundance: .
j_gene: TRBJ1-5
d_gene: .

CDR3aa: CASSYSAVQETQYF
CDR3nt: TGTGCCAGCAGTTACTCGGCAGTCCAAGAGACCCAGTACTTC
v_gene: TRBV6-6
abundance: .
j_gene: TRBJ2-5
d_gene: .

CDR3aa: CASRDAGGSSNEQFF
CDR3nt: TGTGCCAGCAGGGATGCGGGGGGGAGTAGCAATGAGCAGTTCTTC
v_gene: TRBV3-1/TRBV3-2
abundance: once
j_gene: TRBJ2-1
d_gene: TRBD2

CDR3aa: CASGPNGTGHNEQFF
CDR3nt: TGTGCTAGTGGTCCTAACGGGACTGGCCACAATGAGCAGTTCTTC
v_gene: TRBV12-5
abundance: .
j_gene: TRBJ2-1
d_gene: .

CDR3aa: CASSQLAGGTYEQYF
CDR3nt: TGCGCCAGCAGCCAACTAGCGGGAGGCACCTACGAGCAGTACTTC
v_gene: TRBV4-1
abundance: .
j_gene: TRBJ2-7
d_gene: TRBD2

CDR3aa: CASSGRVNYNSPLHF
CDR3nt: TGTGCCAGTAGTGGCAGGGTTAACTATAATTCACCCCTCCACTTT
v_gene: TRBV19
abundance: .
j_gene: TRBJ1-6
d_gene: .

CDR3aa: CASSLTRGDEQFF
CDR3nt: TGTGCCAGCAGCTTAACTCGCGGGGATGAGCAGTTCTTC
v_gene: TRBV7-9
abundance: .
j_gene: TRBJ2-1
d_gene: .

CDR3aa: CAISDDRVQNTEAFF
CDR3nt: TGTGCCATCAGTGACGACAGGGTCCAGAACACTGAAGCTTTCTTT
v_gene: TRBV10-3
abundance: .
j_gene: TRBJ1-1
d_gene: TRBD1

CDR3aa: CAISELTTLGGSYNEQFF
CDR3nt: TGTGCCATCAGTGAGTTAACGACCCTGGGGGGGTCCTACAATGAGCAGTTCTTC
v_gene: TRBV10-3
abundance: few
j_gene: TRBJ2-1
d_gene: TRBD2

CDR3aa: CATSATGSNNEQFF
CDR3nt: TGTGCCACCAGTGCTACAGGGAGCAACAATGAGCAGTTCTTC
v_gene: TRBV24-1
abundance: .
j_gene: TRBJ2-1
d_gene: .

CDR3aa: CASSWTRYNEQFF
CDR3nt: TGTGCCAGCAGCTGGACTAGATACAATGAGCAGTTCTTC
v_gene: TRBV7-2
abundance: .
j_gene: TRBJ2-1
d_gene: TRBD2

CDR3aa: CAHMEAGATYEQYF
CDR3nt: TGTGCCCACATGGAGGCAGGGGCCACCTACGAGCAGTACTTC
v_gene: TRBV28
abundance: once
j_gene: TRBJ2-7
d_gene: .

CDR3aa: CASSKGQTGNEQFF
CDR3nt: TGTGCCAGCAGCAAAGGACAAACCGGGAATGAGCAGTTCTTC
v_gene: TRBV5-4
abundance: .
j_gene: TRBJ2-1
d_gene: .

CDR3aa: CATRGEADTQYF
CDR3nt: TGTGCCACCCGCGGAGAGGCAGATACGCAGTATTTT
v_gene: TRBV6-5
abundance: .
j_gene: TRBJ2-3
d_gene: .

CDR3aa: CASSVAAGAMDEQFF
CDR3nt: TGTGCCAGCAGCGTAGCGGCGGGAGCTATGGATGAGCAGTTCTTC
v_gene: TRBV9
abundance: .
j_gene: TRBJ2-1
d_gene: TRBD2

CDR3aa: CASSPSGTGYYEQYF
CDR3nt: TGTGCCAGCAGCCCCTCCGGGACAGGGTACTACGAGCAGTACTTC
v_gene: TRBV9
abundance: .
j_gene: TRBJ2-7
d_gene: TRBD1

CDR3aa: CASSLRGGLPNTGELFF
CDR3nt: TGCGCCAGCAGCCTCCGGGGAGGCCTACCGAACACCGGGGAGCTGTTTTTT
v_gene: TRBV4-3
abundance: .
j_gene: TRBJ2-2
d_gene: .

CDR3aa: CASSTSVGELFF
CDR3nt: TGTGCCAGCAGTACTAGCGTCGGGGAGCTGTTTTTT
v_gene: TRBV7-9
abundance: .
j_gene: TRBJ2-2
d_gene: TRBD2

CDR3aa: CASSLGDRAGNQPQHF
CDR3nt: TGTGCCAGCAGCTTAGGCGACAGGGCTGGGAATCAGCCCCAGCATTTT
v_gene: TRBV11-2
abundance: .
j_gene: TRBJ1-5
d_gene: TRBD1

CDR3aa: CASSLGDSRINEQFF
CDR3nt: TGTGCCAGCAGCTTAGGGGACTCACGTATAAATGAGCAGTTCTTC
v_gene: TRBV7-3
abundance: .
j_gene: TRBJ2-1
d_gene: .

CDR3aa: CASSLVIGWSTEAFF
CDR3nt: TGCGCCAGCAGCTTGGTAATTGGGTGGAGCACTGAAGCTTTCTTT
v_gene: TRBV5-1
abundance: .
j_gene: TRBJ1-1
d_gene: .

CDR3aa: CASSQDGATSYGYTF
CDR3nt: TGTGCCAGCAGCCAAGATGGAGCGACTAGCTATGGCTACACCTTC
v_gene: TRBV3-1/TRBV3-2
abundance: .
j_gene: TRBJ1-2
d_gene: .

CDR3aa: CASTPPARVQETQYF
CDR3nt: TGTGCCAGCACCCCTCCGGCCAGGGTGCAAGAGACCCAGTACTTC
v_gene: TRBV28
abundance: .
j_gene: TRBJ2-5
d_gene: .

CDR3aa: CASSVEQGAIGGYTF
CDR3nt: TGTGCCAGCAGCGTAGAACAGGGAGCAATCGGTGGCTACACCTTC
v_gene: TRBV9
abundance: .
j_gene: TRBJ1-2
d_gene: .

CDR3aa: CASSPGTRGGTDTQYF
CDR3nt: TGTGCCAGCAGCCCGGGAACACGGGGAGGCACAGATACGCAGTATTTT
v_gene: TRBV25-1
abundance: .
j_gene: TRBJ2-3
d_gene: .

CDR3aa: CASSPTGDSREKLFF
CDR3nt: TGTGCCAGCAGTCCTACAGGGGATTCCCGCGAAAAACTGTTTTTT
v_gene: TRBV7-3
abundance: .
j_gene: TRBJ1-4
d_gene: TRBD1

CDR3aa: CASSLGPSQETQYF
CDR3nt: TGTGCCAGCAGCTTAGGTCCCTCCCAAGAGACCCAGTACTTC
v_gene: TRBV11-3
abundance: .
j_gene: TRBJ2-5
d_gene: .

CDR3aa: CASSLAGTTDTQYF
CDR3nt: TGTGCCAGCAGCTTAGCCGGGACAACAGATACGCAGTATTTT
v_gene: TRBV7-2
abundance: .
j_gene: TRBJ2-3
d_gene: .

CDR3aa: CASTFSQTGNTEAFF
CDR3nt: TGCGCCAGCACCTTTTCCCAAACAGGAAACACTGAAGCTTTCTTT
v_gene: TRBV5-1
abundance: once
j_gene: TRBJ1-1
d_gene: .

CDR3aa: CASSPQPGSNGELFF
CDR3nt: TGCGCCAGCAGCCCTCAACCCGGGAGCAACGGGGAGCTGTTTTTT
v_gene: TRBV4-3
abundance: few
j_gene: TRBJ2-2
d_gene: .

CDR3aa: CASSIRVVRGNTEAFF
CDR3nt: TGTGCCAGTAGTATTAGGGTTGTAAGGGGAAACACTGAAGCTTTCTTT
v_gene: TRBV19
abundance: .
j_gene: TRBJ1-1
d_gene: .

CDR3aa: CAWTPTGIEEKLFF
CDR3nt: TGTGCCTGGACCCCGACAGGGATTGAGGAAAAACTGTTTTTT
v_gene: TRBV30
abundance: .
j_gene: TRBJ1-4
d_gene: TRBD1

CDR3aa: CASSQDGGGSNQPQHF
CDR3nt: TGCGCCAGCAGCCAAGACGGAGGGGGCAGCAATCAGCCCCAGCATTTT
v_gene: TRBV4-1
abundance: .
j_gene: TRBJ1-5
d_gene: TRBD1

CDR3aa: CASRDRGINEQFF
CDR3nt: TGTGCCAGCCGGGACAGGGGGATCAATGAGCAGTTCTTC
v_gene: TRBV5-8
abundance: .
j_gene: TRBJ2-1
d_gene: TRBD1

CDR3aa: CASRVTGGRTEAFF
CDR3nt: TGTGCCAGCAGGGTAACGGGAGGGAGGACTGAAGCTTTCTTT
v_gene: TRBV6-5
abundance: .
j_gene: TRBJ1-1
d_gene: .

CDR3aa: CASSLGGRDRINSPLHF
CDR3nt: TGCGCCAGCAGCTTGGGGGGCCGGGACAGAATTAATTCACCCCTCCACTTT
v_gene: TRBV5-1
abundance: once
j_gene: TRBJ1-6
d_gene: TRBD1

CDR3aa: CASSDGDRTDTQYF
CDR3nt: TGCGCCAGCAGCGATGGGGACAGAACAGATACGCAGTATTTT
v_gene: TRBV5-1
abundance: .
j_gene: TRBJ2-3
d_gene: TRBD1

CDR3aa: CASSEGTSGTLQETQYF
CDR3nt: TGTGCCAGCAGTGAAGGTACTAGCGGTACCTTACAAGAGACCCAGTACTTC
v_gene: TRBV2
abundance: .
j_gene: TRBJ2-5
d_gene: TRBD2

CDR3aa: CASSSGVGSYTF
CDR3nt: TGTGCCAGCAGTTCCGGGGTCGGAAGCTACACCTTC
v_gene: TRBV6-5
abundance: .
j_gene: TRBJ1-2
d_gene: .

CDR3aa: CASSDWGRYEKLFF
CDR3nt: TGTGCCAGCAGCGACTGGGGCAGGTATGAAAAACTGTTTTTT
v_gene: TRBV6-4
abundance: .
j_gene: TRBJ1-4
d_gene: .

CDR3aa: CASRWTGGFAVNEQFF
CDR3nt: TGTGCCAGCAGATGGACAGGGGGATTTGCGGTCAATGAGCAGTTCTTC
v_gene: TRBV6-6
abundance: .
j_gene: TRBJ2-1
d_gene: TRBD1

CDR3aa: CASSFSGALYEQYF
CDR3nt: TGTGCCAGCAGTTTTAGCGGGGCGCTCTACGAGCAGTACTTC
v_gene: TRBV6-2/TRBV6-3
abundance: .
j_gene: TRBJ2-7
d_gene: TRBD2

CDR3aa: CASSLELAGGNEQFF
CDR3nt: TGTGCCAGCAGCTTAGAACTAGCGGGGGGCAATGAGCAGTTCTTC
v_gene: TRBV13
abundance: .
j_gene: TRBJ2-1
d_gene: TRBD2